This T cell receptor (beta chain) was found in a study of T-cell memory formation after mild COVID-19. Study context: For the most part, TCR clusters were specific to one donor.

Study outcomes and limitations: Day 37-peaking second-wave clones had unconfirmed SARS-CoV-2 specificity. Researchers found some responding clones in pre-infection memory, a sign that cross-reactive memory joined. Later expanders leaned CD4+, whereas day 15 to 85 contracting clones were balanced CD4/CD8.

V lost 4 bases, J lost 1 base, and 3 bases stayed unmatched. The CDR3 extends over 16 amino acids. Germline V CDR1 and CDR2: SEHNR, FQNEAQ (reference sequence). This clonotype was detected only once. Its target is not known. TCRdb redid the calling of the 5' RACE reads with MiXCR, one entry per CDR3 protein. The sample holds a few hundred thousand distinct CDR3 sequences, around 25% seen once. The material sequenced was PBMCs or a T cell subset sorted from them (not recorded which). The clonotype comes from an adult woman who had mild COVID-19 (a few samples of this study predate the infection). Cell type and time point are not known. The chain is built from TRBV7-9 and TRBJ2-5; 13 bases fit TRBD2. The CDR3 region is CASSSGLAGTQETQYF. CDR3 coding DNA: TGTGCCAGCAGCTCGGGACTAGCGGGAACCCAAGAGACCCAGTACTTC.